This entry lists 10 T cell receptor beta chains sequenced from one sample in a study of cytomegalovirus exposure and HLA in healthy donors. Researchers ran the PCR with 60 Vbeta and 13 Jbeta primers. TCRdb keeps only in-frame clones here, not all; method: immunoSEQ multiplex PCR. This sample yields 90,000 to 120,000 clones, of which roughly 84% are seen a single time; more than 0.95% belongs to the top ten. The sequenced sample consisted of PBMCs. These receptors all come from a woman aged 18-29 years in good health and CMV-seronegative.

This clone was counted between two and nine times. The chain recombines TRBV5-4 with TRBJ2-5; no definite D call. CDR1 is SGHNT and CDR2 is YYREEE in the germline V gene (reference sequence). The V end lost 5 bases, the J end lost 4 bases, and 12 bases lay between the germline ends. CDR3 length equals 13 residues. The CDR3 DNA reads TGTGCCAGCAGGACATTGGGTAGAGAGACCCAGTACTTC. Amino acids: CASRTLGRETQYF.

The count of this clone is one. The chain employs TRBV19 and TRBJ2-1; D is perhaps TRBD2 (7 bases). V was shortened by 1 base and J by 15 bases, with 16 bases between the two germline ends. Germline assignment: CDR1 LNHDA and CDR2 SQIVND (reference sequence). This CDR3 contains 13 residues. In DNA, the CDR3 is TGTGCCAGTAGTATAGTTTGGGGGGGCCCCTCGTTCTTC. Amino acid sequence: CASSIVWGGPSFF.

The table lists this clone with a count of one. This CDR3 is CASSVRDTYYEQYF. The CDR3, as DNA: TGTGCCAGCAGTGTTCGGGACACTTACTACGAGCAGTACTTC. The chain combines TRBV6-1 with TRBJ2-7; the D gene is possibly TRBD1 (6 bases). This CDR3 is 14 amino acids long. The germline gives CDR1 MNHNS, CDR2 SASEGT. V lost 4 bases and J lost 3, with 13 bases in between.

This chain uses TRBV7-2 with TRBJ1-5; 8 bases line up with TRBD1. Germline assignment: CDR1 SGHTA and CDR2 FQGNSA. J was trimmed by 2 bases and V by 4 bases; bases with no gene match: 10. The CDR3 has 17 amino acids. DNA for the CDR3: TGTGCCAGCAGCTCCTATGACAGGGGTGGCCGCAATCAGCCCCAGCATTTT. Protein sequence: CASSSYDRGGRNQPQHF.

V gene TRBV29-1 combines with J gene TRBJ1-4; D might be TRBD1 (6 bases). The CDR3 runs to 13 residues. Germline assignment: CDR1 SQVTM and CDR2 ANQGSEA. V lost 5 bases and J lost 7, with 14 bases in between. CDR3 residues: CSVRRGGGEKLFF. CDR3 coding DNA: TGCAGCGTTAGACGAGGGGGTGGTGAAAAACTGTTTTTT.

The genes are TRBV7-9 and TRBJ2-7; 8 bases are shared with TRBD1. V was pared by 4 bases and J by 3 bases, with 11 bases of the junction left unmatched. CDR1 is SEHNR and CDR2 is FQNEAQ in the germline V gene (reference sequence). CDR3 length equals 16 residues. CDR3 loop: CASSYGETGADYEQYF. The CDR3 DNA reads TGTGCCAGCAGCTACGGGGAGACAGGGGCGGACTACGAGCAGTACTTC.

V and J are TRBV7-2 and TRBJ2-7; perhaps TRBD2 as D (5 bases). The V end was cut by 5 bases, the J end by 0 bases, with 14 bases between. The CDR3 length is 15 residues. Germline CDR1 is SGHTA and CDR2 is FQGNSA. CDR3 region: CASSPSAGSSYEQYF. As DNA, the CDR3 is TGTGCCAGCAGCCCCAGTGCGGGTAGCTCCTACGAGCAGTACTTC.

The chain uses TRBV28 and TRBJ1-3; D gene ambiguous. V gave up 2 bases and J gave up 0 bases, with 8 bases separating them. CDR3 length equals 15 residues. Germline CDR1 and CDR2: MDHEN and SYDVKM. CDR3 DNA: TGTGCCAGCAGTTTAGGCCGGGTCTCTGGAAACACCATATATTTT. Residues: CASSLGRVSGNTIYF.

The rearrangement joins TRBV5-1 to TRBJ2-5, with D maybe TRBD1 (5 bases). Trimming stripped 3 bases from V and 7 bases from J, with 16 bases between. The CDR3 consists of 14 residues. CDR1 is SGHRS and CDR2 is YFSETQ in the germline V gene. CDR3 loop: CASSWGVGFGTQYF. CDR3 sequence (DNA): TGCGCCAGCAGCTGGGGCGTCGGTTTTGGGACCCAGTACTTC.

This clone was observed many times. V and J are TRBV4-3 and TRBJ2-7; 12 nucleotides align to TRBD2. The CDR3 length is 16 residues. Germline V lookup: CDR1 LGHNA, CDR2 YSLEER. Trimming at V came to 3 bases and at J to 5 bases, leaving 8 bases not matched to a gene. The CDR3 here is CASSHRLAGEGDEQYF. DNA for the CDR3: TGCGCCAGCAGCCACAGACTAGCGGGAGAGGGGGACGAGCAGTACTTC.